The 26 T cell receptor beta chains reported below all come from one sample, sequenced in a study of shared clonotypes between healthy human individuals. Naivety among CD8 cells was defined by CD45RO negativity and positive CCR7 selection, thereby excluding terminally differentiated effector memory CD45RA+ cells. This table comes from immunoSEQ multiplex PCR, and its TCRdb copy is limited to in-frame clones, with some not included. This sample has about 2 million clones, with over 85% found just once. Sequenced material: naive CD8+ T cells sorted from blood. These receptors came from a man aged 18 to 30 in good health.

The V call is TRBV9, the J call TRBJ2-2, with 8 bases that match TRBD2. Germline V gene lookup returns CDR1 SGDLS and CDR2 YYNGEE. V lost 0 bases and J lost 7; bases outside the gene matches: 11. The CDR3 sequence is 17 residues long. The CDR3 DNA is TGTGCCAGCAGCGTAGAGGTTAGCGGGATATACGGCGGGGAGCTGTTTTTT. It translates to CASSVEVSGIYGGELFF.

The chain employs TRBV4-1 and TRBJ1-5; no clear D. The CDR3 runs to 11 residues. Germline assignment: CDR1 MGHRA and CDR2 YSYEKL. Trimming removed 3 bases at V and 3 bases at J, with 0 bases between. CDR3 protein: CASSHNQPQHF. DNA of the CDR3: TGCGCCAGCAGCCACAATCAGCCCCAGCATTTT.

The J gene is TRBJ1-1, the V gene TRBV15, with a possible D match to TRBD1 (5 bases). The V gene lost 0 bases and the J gene lost 6 bases, with 8 bases spanning the gap. Germline CDR1 and CDR2: LNHNV and YYDKDF (reference sequence). The CDR3 is 13 residues long. The chain's CDR3 is CATSRDQGPEAFF. The CDR3 bases are TGTGCCACCAGCAGAGATCAGGGACCTGAAGCTTTCTTT.

Comment on this clone: Different DNA sequences within this sample yield the same CDR3. The chain uses TRBV9 and TRBJ2-7; D may be TRBD2 (5 bases). The CDR3 sequence is 13 residues long. Germline loops: CDR1 SGDLS, CDR2 YYNGEE. V lost 0 bases and J 4 bases, leaving 8 bases between the germline ends. The CDR3, as DNA: TGTGCCAGCAGCGTAGCCCCGGGGTACGAGCAGTACTTC. Translation: CASSVAPGYEQYF. Full variable domain (missing parts from reference TRBV9 and TRBJ2-7): DSGVTQTPKHLITATGQRVTLRCSPRSGDLSVYWYQQSLDQGLQFLIQYYNGEERAKGNILERFSAQQFPDLHSELNLSSLELGDSALYFCASSVAPGYEQYFGPGTRLTVT.

The chain joins TRBV6-5 to TRBJ2-1; 9 bases match TRBD1. The CDR3 has 16 amino acids. V dropped 4 bases and J dropped 15; count of bases not matched to a gene: 19. CDR1 MNHEY and CDR2 SVGAGI come from the germline V gene. CDR3 sequence reads: CASSSRGFTGGKMGFF. As DNA, the CDR3 is TGTGCCAGCAGTTCTCGAGGGTTTACAGGGGGCAAAATGGGGTTCTTC.

The chain joins TRBV21-1 to TRBJ2-2; the table's D call, TRBD2, was not checked against the DNA. TRBV21-1 is described as a pseudogene. The CDR3 runs 17 residues. The CDR3 spells CASQLAGDPSCTGELFF. DNA for the CDR3: TGTGCCAGTCAACTAGCGGGGGACCCGTCTTGCACCGGGGAGCTGTTTTTT.

Comments on this clone: Other DNA sequences within the sample encode an identical CDR3. The chain recombines TRBV11-2 with TRBJ2-7; no clear D gene. This CDR3 comprises 11 residues. The germline gives CDR1 SGHAT, CDR2 FQNNGV. Deletions cut 1 base from V and 6 bases from J, with 4 bases between. DNA of the CDR3: TGTGCCAGCAGCTTAGGACCCGAGCAGTACTTC. The encoded protein is CASSLGPEQYF.

V is TRBV7-8 and J is TRBJ1-3; 7 bases map to TRBD1. The V gene end was trimmed by 5 bases and the J gene end by 3 bases; junction bases not matched to a gene: 10. Germline V gene sequence: CDR1 SGHVS, CDR2 FQNEAQ. The CDR3 is made up of 16 amino acids. In nucleotides, the CDR3 is TGTGCCAGCAGCCACCTCGAAGGGACAGTTGGAAACACCATATATTTT. This gives the protein CASSHLEGTVGNTIYF.

In regard to this clone: The junction shows a germline mismatch at one end, possibly a read error. The rearrangement joins TRBV30 to TRBJ2-7; 7 positions match TRBD1. The germline gives CDR1 GTSNPN, CDR2 SVGIG (reference sequence). The CDR3 runs to 13 residues. The CDR3 here is CTWKTGFSYEQYF. CDR3 DNA: TGTACCTGGAAGACAGGGTTCTCCTACGAGCAGTACTTC. The full variable domain, completed using reference TRBV30 and TRBJ2-7, is SQTIHQWPATLVQPVGSPLSLECTVEGTSNPNLYWYRQAAGRGLQLLFYSVGIGQISSEVPQNLSASRPQDRQFILSSKKLLLSDSGFYLCTWKTGFSYEQYFGPGTRLTVT.

This CDR3 is CASSLVDPNEQFF. In DNA form, the CDR3 reads TGTGCCAGCAGCTTAGTTGATCCGAATGAGCAGTTCTTC. The chain recombines TRBV7-9 with TRBJ2-1; the D is unclear. Germline lookup yields CDR1 SEHNR and CDR2 FQNEAQ (reference sequence). This CDR3 has 13 residues. With 1 base removed from V and 7 bases from J, the gap between germline ends came to 8 bases.

V and J are TRBV5-1 and TRBJ2-7; 10 bases are a match to TRBD1. The germline V gene has CDR1 SGHRS and CDR2 YFSETQ. The J segment lost 6 bases and the V segment lost 3 bases, leaving 6 bases of the junction unmatched. The length of the CDR3 is 14 residues. CDR3 bases: TGCGCCAGCAGCTGGGGGACAGGGGATATCGAGCAGTACTTC. Translated: CASSWGTGDIEQYF.

The chain has TRBV15 and TRBJ2-1; possible D gene TRBD2, 6 bases. Germline values: CDR1 LNHNV, CDR2 YYDKDF (reference sequence). The germline V and J ends were trimmed by 3 bases and 3 bases, with 15 bases remaining between them. The CDR3 totals 16 residues. CDR3 region: CATSRSRDLIYNEQFF. In nucleotides, the CDR3 is TGTGCCACCAGCAGGAGCCGGGACTTAATCTACAATGAGCAGTTCTTC. The full variable domain, completed using reference TRBV15 and TRBJ2-1, is DAMVIQNPRYQVTQFGKPVTLSCSQTLNHNVMYWYQQKSSQAPKLLFHYYDKDFNNEADTPDNFQSRRPNTSFCFLDIRSPGLGDTAMYLCATSRSRDLIYNEQFFGPGTRLTVL.

The chain has TRBV10-2 and TRBJ2-2; the match to TRBD2 covers 8 bases. In germline, CDR1 is WSHSY, CDR2 SAAADI. The CDR3 covers 15 residues. The ends lost 7 bases at V and 5 bases at J; junction bases unmatched: 9. The CDR3 protein is CASNPAGALTGELFF. The DNA for the CDR3 is TGCGCCAGCAATCCAGCGGGAGCTCTGACCGGGGAGCTGTTTTTT.

This chain connects TRBV5-6 to TRBJ2-1; D is uncertain. Per germline, CDR1 SGHDT and CDR2 YYEEEE. This CDR3 is built from 14 residues. The V gene lost 0 bases and the J gene lost 6 bases, with 10 bases spanning the gap. The CDR3 loop is CASSLAFQPNEQFF. CDR3 sequence (DNA): TGTGCCAGCAGCTTGGCATTCCAACCCAATGAGCAGTTCTTC. Combining the CDR3 with reference TRBV5-6 and TRBJ2-1 gives the whole variable domain DAGVTQSPTHLIKTRGQQVTLRCSPKSGHDTVSWYQQALGQGPQFIFQYYEEEERQRGNFPDRFSGHQFPNYSSELNVNALLLGDSALYLCASSLAFQPNEQFFGPGTRLTVL.

This chain uses TRBV10-1 with TRBJ2-3; D unclear. CDR1 is WNHNN, CDR2 SYGVQD, per germline (reference sequence). The CDR3 contains 13 residues. Deletions cut 5 bases from V and 2 bases from J, with 8 bases between. The CDR3 protein is CASSSQYTDTQYF. CDR3 in DNA: TGCGCCAGCAGTTCCCAGTACACAGATACGCAGTATTTT.

This chain joins TRBV5-1 and TRBJ2-7; D tentatively reads TRBD1 or TRBD2 (5 bases each). CDR1 and CDR2 (germline): SGHRS, YFSETQ. The V gene lost 10 bases and the J gene lost 2 bases, with 22 bases spanning the gap. The CDR3 loop spans 15 amino acids. In DNA form, the CDR3 reads TGCGCCCGTAGGACACAGGAGGACCTGACCTACGAGCAGTACTTC. Amino acid sequence: CARRTQEDLTYEQYF.

J is TRBJ2-5 and V is TRBV5-6, with 11 bases matching TRBD2. Trimming cost V 3 bases and J 5 bases; bases outside gene matches: 6. The V gene's germline CDR1 is SGHDT and CDR2 YYEEEE. This CDR3 is built from 15 residues. CDR3: CASSSGLAVGETQYF. CDR3 coding DNA: TGTGCCAGCAGCTCGGGACTAGCGGTGGGGGAGACCCAGTACTTC. Drawing the rest from reference TRBV5-6 and TRBJ2-5, the complete variable domain is DAGVTQSPTHLIKTRGQQVTLRCSPKSGHDTVSWYQQALGQGPQFIFQYYEEEERQRGNFPDRFSGHQFPNYSSELNVNALLLGDSALYLCASSSGLAVGETQYFGPGTRLLVL.

The V call is TRBV4-1, the J call TRBJ2-6; 7 bases match TRBD2. J lost 2 bases, V lost 4 bases, and 2 bases had no gene match. The CDR3 is made up of 15 amino acids. Per germline, CDR1 MGHRA and CDR2 YSYEKL. The CDR3 sequence: CASSPAGPGANVLTF. Written as DNA, the CDR3 is TGCGCCAGCAGCCCAGCGGGACCTGGGGCCAACGTCCTGACTTTC.

This chain links TRBV9 with TRBJ2-7; D is ambiguous. Trimming cost V 7 bases and J 2 bases, with 7 bases left between them. This CDR3 has 11 residues. Germline V lookup: CDR1 SGDLS, CDR2 YYNGEE. CDR3: CASGDPYEQYF. DNA of the CDR3: TGTGCCAGCGGGGATCCCTACGAGCAGTACTTC. Full variable domain (outside the CDR3, taken from reference TRBV9 and TRBJ2-7): DSGVTQTPKHLITATGQRVTLRCSPRSGDLSVYWYQQSLDQGLQFLIQYYNGEERAKGNILERFSAQQFPDLHSELNLSSLELGDSALYFCASGDPYEQYFGPGTRLTVT.

This chain uses TRBV11-1 with TRBJ2-3, with 10 bases lining up with TRBD2. V shed 5 bases and J 5 bases; nucleotides not matched to a gene: 7. Germline lookup yields CDR1 SGHAT and CDR2 FQDESV (reference sequence). This CDR3 is built from 15 residues. CDR3 nucleotides: TGTGCCAGCAGCCTACTAGCGGGGCCGGAAGATACGCAGTATTTT. Translated: CASSLLAGPEDTQYF.

The table lists this clone with a few counts. The junction and the germline gene differ at one end; a read error may be behind it. The V and J genes are TRBV5-6 and TRBJ2-7; tentatively, D is TRBD1 or TRBD2 (6 bases each). The CDR3 is 15 residues long. Germline CDR1 reads SGHDT; CDR2 reads YYEEEE. The CDR3 spells CASSLRGDHTGTSFF. CDR3 coding DNA: TGTGCCAGCAGCTTGAGGGGGGACCACACCGGGACCAGCTTCTTC.

A remark on this clone: The sample holds other DNA sequences that translate to the same CDR3. The chain links TRBV7-8 to TRBJ2-2; 10 bases are shared with TRBD2. The V segment lost 5 bases and the J segment 4 bases; nucleotides outside the gene matches: 4. This CDR3 spans 15 amino acids. Per germline, CDR1 SGHVS and CDR2 FQNEAQ. This chain's CDR3 is CASSALAGVTGELFF. CDR3 DNA sequence: TGTGCCAGCAGCGCCCTAGCGGGGGTCACCGGGGAGCTGTTTTTT.

The rearrangement joins TRBV9 to TRBJ2-2; D is perhaps TRBD1 (6 bases). The CDR3 has 15 residues. Deletions cut 6 bases from V and 3 bases from J, with 15 bases between. The V gene's germline CDR1 is SGDLS and CDR2 YYNGEE. The CDR3 loop is CASNLEGVDTGELFF. CDR3 DNA sequence: TGTGCCAGCAACCTCGAGGGGGTCGACACCGGGGAGCTGTTTTTT.

The V and J genes are TRBV6-1 and TRBJ2-3, with 8 nucleotides matching TRBD2. Per the germline V gene, CDR1 is MNHNS and CDR2 is SASEGT. The CDR3 has 15 amino acids. V trimming: 7 bases; J trimming: 2 bases; junction bases outside the gene matches: 8. The CDR3 DNA follows: TGTGCCAGCACCGGGACTAGGAGCTTCACAGATACGCAGTATTTT. It yields the protein CASTGTRSFTDTQYF.

The chain combines TRBV5-1 with TRBJ2-7, with D tentatively TRBD1 or TRBD2 (6 bases each). Germline CDR1 and CDR2: SGHRS and YFSETQ. This CDR3 has 14 amino acids. With 0 bases removed from V and 6 bases from J, the gap between germline ends came to 13 bases. CDR3 nucleotides: TGCGCCAGCAGCTTGGCACCGGGGGCGGGCGAGCAGTACTTC. Translating it yields CASSLAPGAGEQYF.

In this sample, this clone turned up once. The V call is TRBV27, the J call TRBJ2-3; the D gene is possibly TRBD1 (6 bases). The CDR3 covers 13 residues. Trimming pared 9 bases from V and 4 bases from J, leaving 14 bases between. Per the germline V gene, CDR1 is MNHEY and CDR2 is SMNVEV (reference sequence). DNA of the CDR3: TGTGCCAGTCAAAACAGGGTTGCAGATACGCAGTATTTT. Protein product: CASQNRVADTQYF.